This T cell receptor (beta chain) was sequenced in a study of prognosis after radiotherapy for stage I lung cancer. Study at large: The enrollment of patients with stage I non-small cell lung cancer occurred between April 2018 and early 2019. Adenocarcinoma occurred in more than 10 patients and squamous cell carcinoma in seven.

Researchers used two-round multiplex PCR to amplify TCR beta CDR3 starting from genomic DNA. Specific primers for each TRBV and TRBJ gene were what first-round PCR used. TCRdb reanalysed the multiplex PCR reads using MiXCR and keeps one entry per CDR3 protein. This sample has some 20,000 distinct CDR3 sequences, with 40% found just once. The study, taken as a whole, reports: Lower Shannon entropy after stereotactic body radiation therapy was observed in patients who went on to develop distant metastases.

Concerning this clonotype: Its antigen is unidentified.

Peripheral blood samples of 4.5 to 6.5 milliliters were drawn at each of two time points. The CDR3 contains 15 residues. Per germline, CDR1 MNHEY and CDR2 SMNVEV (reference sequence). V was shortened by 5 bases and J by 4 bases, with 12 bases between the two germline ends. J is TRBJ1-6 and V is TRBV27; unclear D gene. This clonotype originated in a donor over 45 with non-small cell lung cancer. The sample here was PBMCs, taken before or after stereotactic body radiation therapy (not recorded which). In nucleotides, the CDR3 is TGTGCCAGCAGTCCGTCGGGCTCTTATAATTCACCCCTCCACTTT. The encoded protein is CASSPSGSYNSPLHF.